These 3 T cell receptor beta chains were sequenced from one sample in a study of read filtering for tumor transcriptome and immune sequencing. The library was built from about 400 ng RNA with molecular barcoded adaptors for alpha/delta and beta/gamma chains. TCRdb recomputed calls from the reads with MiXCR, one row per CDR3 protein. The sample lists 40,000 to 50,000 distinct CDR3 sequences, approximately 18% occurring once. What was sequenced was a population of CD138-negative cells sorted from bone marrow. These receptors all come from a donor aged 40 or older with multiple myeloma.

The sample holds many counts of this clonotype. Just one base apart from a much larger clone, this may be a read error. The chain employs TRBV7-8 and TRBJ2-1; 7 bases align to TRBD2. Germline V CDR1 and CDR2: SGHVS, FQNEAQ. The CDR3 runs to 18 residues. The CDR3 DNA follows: TGTGCCAGCAGCTTAGCTTTAGGACTAGTCGCAGATAACAATGGGCAGTTCTTC. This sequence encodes CASSLALGLVADNNGQFF. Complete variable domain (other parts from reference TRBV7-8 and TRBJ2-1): GAGVSQSPRYKVAKRGQDVALRCDPISGHVSLFWYQQALGQGPEFLTYFQNEAQLDKSGLPSDRFFAERPEGSVSTLKIQRTQQEDSAVYLCASSLALGLVADNNGQFFGPGTRLTVL.

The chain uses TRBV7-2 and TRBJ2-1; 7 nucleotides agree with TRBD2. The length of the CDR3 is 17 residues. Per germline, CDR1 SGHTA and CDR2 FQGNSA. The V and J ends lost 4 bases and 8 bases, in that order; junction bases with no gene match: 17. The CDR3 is CASSSLSGGGPRDEQFF. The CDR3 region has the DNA TGTGCCAGCAGCTCCCTCTCGGGGGGAGGGCCGAGAGATGAGCAGTTCTTC.

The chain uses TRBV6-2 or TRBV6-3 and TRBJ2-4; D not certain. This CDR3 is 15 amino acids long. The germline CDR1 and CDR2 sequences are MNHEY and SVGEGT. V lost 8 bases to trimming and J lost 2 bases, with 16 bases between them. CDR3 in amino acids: CASRRSSDPKNIQYF. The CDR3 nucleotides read TGTGCCAGCCGTAGGAGCTCCGATCCCAAAAACATTCAGTACTTC.